This T cell receptor beta chain was recorded in a study of blood T cell repertoires in COVID-19. Background on the study: Specimens from acute and convalescent COVID-19 originated in the United States, Italy and Spain. T cells, B-cell-depleted T cells, or PBMCs supplied cDNA or gDNA.

Measured with immunoSEQ multiplex PCR; TCRdb has only the in-frame clones, and not every one. The table includes about 280,000 clones, 75% to 90% detected once. Everyone who took part was about 18 to 89 years old, and they came from about 23 US areas. Participants had their cohort set by participant-reported clinical history. J was trimmed by 3 bases and V by 0 bases; bases with no gene match: 7. This CDR3 spans 17 amino acids. Germline values: CDR1 LNHNV, CDR2 YYDKDF (reference sequence). Sequenced: PBMCs or T cells enriched from blood (not recorded which). The origin of this receptor is a woman in her thirties with acute COVID-19. The chain has TRBV15 and TRBJ1-3; TRBD1 matches 8 bases. CDR3 DNA sequence: TGTGCCACCAGCAGAGATAGGGGCAGGGGGCTTGGAAACACCATATATTTT. This encodes CATSRDRGRGLGNTIYF.